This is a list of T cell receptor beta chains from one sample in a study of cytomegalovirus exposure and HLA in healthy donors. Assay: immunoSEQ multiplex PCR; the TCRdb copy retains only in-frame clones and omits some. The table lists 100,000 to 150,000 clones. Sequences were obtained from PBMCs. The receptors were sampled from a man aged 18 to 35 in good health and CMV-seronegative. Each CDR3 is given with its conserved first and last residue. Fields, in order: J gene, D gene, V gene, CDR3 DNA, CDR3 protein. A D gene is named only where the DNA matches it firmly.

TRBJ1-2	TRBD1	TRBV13	TGTGCCAGCAGCTTAGGCTCTGTGGGACAGATTCTTAACTATGGCTACACCTTC	CASSLGSVGQILNYGYTF
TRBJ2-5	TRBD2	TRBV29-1	TGCAGCGTTGTGCTCGAGCGGGAAACCCAGTACTTC	CSVVLERETQYF
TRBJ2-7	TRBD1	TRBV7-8	TGTGCCAGTGCCTCGGGACAGCTCTTCTACGAGCAGTACTTC	CASASGQLFYEQYF
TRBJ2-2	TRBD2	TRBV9	TGTGCCAGCAGCGTTCTAGCGGGAATCGTCACCGGGGAGCTGTTTTTT	CASSVLAGIVTGELFF
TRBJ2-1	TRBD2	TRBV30	TGTGCCTGGAGTGTAGCTAGCGGTAGTGAGCAGTTCTTC	CAWSVASGSEQFF
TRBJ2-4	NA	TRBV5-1	TGCGCCAGCAGTCTTAGACAGGAAAAAAACATTCAGTACTTC	CASSLRQEKNIQYF
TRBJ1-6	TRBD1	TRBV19	TGTGCCAGTGAAGCCCGGGACAGCTATAATTCACCCCTCCACTTT	CASEARDSYNSPLHF
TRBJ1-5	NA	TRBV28	TGTGCCAGCAGCCCCCTTAGAGGTAGCAATCAGCCCCAGCATTTT	CASSPLRGSNQPQHF
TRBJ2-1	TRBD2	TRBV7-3	TGTGCCAGCAGCGACCGGGGGGGCACGGCCTACAATGAGCAGTTCTTC	CASSDRGGTAYNEQFF
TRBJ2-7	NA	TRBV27	TGTGCCAGCAGCCCACTCGAGGGCCGTCGTTCCTACGAGCAGTACTTC	CASSPLEGRRSYEQYF
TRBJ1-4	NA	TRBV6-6	TGTGCCAGCAGTTACGGGAGAGGCGCGACTAATGAAAAACTGTTTTTT	CASSYGRGATNEKLFF
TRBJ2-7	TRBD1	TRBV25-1	TGTGCCAGCCGCGGGACAGGGGAGTCCTACGAGCAGTACTTC	CASRGTGESYEQYF
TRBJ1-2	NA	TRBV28	TGTGCCAGCAGTTTTGGCAACGGCTACACCTTC	CASSFGNGYTF
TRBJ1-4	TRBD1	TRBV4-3	TGCGCCAGCAGCCGCGGACAGGATGAAAAACTGTTTTTT	CASSRGQDEKLFF
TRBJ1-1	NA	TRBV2	TGTGCCAGCACCTCTGAGGGTGTTGGGTCTCAAGCTTTCTTT	CASTSEGVGSQAFF
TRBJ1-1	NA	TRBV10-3	TGTGCCATCAGTGAAATGGGAGGGATTGGTAGCGGCACTGAAGCTTTCTTT	CAISEMGGIGSGTEAFF
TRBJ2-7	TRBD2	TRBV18	TGTGCCAGCTCACCACTTGGGACTAGCTTCATCCACGAGCAGTACTTC	CASSPLGTSFIHEQYF
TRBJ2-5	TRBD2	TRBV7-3	TGTGCCAGCAGCTTAGCTAGGCTTGGGGTAGCGGGAGTACAAGAGACCCAGTACTTC	CASSLARLGVAGVQETQYF
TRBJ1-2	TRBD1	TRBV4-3	TGCGCCAGCAGCCAAGACCGTTCCAGGGGGCTCTATGGCTACACCTTC	CASSQDRSRGLYGYTF
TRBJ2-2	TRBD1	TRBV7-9	TGTGCCAGCAGCTTAGGGGACAGGGTTAACACCGGGGAGCTGTTTTTT	CASSLGDRVNTGELFF
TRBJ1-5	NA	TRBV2	TGTGCCAGCACGATCGGGGGTACCAATCAGCCCCAGCATTTT	CASTIGGTNQPQHF
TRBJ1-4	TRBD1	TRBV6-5	TGTGCCGGCAGTTTACAGGGGGCCGCTGAAAAACTGTTTTTT	CAGSLQGAAEKLFF
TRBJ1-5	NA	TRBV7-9	TGTGCCAGCAGCCCAGCGAACAGGGCAACCAATCAGCCCCAGCATTTT	CASSPANRATNQPQHF
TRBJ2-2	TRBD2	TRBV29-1	TGCAGCGTTGATGGGACTAGCGGGAACACCGGGGAGCTGTTTTTT	CSVDGTSGNTGELFF
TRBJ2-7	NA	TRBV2	TGTGCCAGCAGATTACTTGCTGGGCAGTACTTC	CASRLLAGQYF
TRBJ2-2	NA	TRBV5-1	TGCGCCAGCAGCTTGGATGCAGGGAACACCGGGGAGCTGTTTTTT	CASSLDAGNTGELFF
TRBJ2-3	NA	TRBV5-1	TGCGCCAGCAGCTTACAGACAGGCGGCACAGATACGCAGTATTTT	CASSLQTGGTDTQYF
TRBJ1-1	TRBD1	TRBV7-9	TGTGCCAGCAGGACTACAGGGGCCGACACTGAAGCTTTCTTT	CASRTTGADTEAFF
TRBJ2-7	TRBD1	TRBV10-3	TGTGCCATCAGTGAAGGGGGCGACGACGAGCAGTACTTC	CAISEGGDDEQYF
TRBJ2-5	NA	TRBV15	TGTGCCACCAGCAGAGCCAACAGCCAAGAGACCCAGTACTTC	CATSRANSQETQYF
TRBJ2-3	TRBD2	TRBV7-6	TGTGCCAGCAGCTTAGCGATCACTAGCGGGACCGCAGATACGCAGTATTTT	CASSLAITSGTADTQYF
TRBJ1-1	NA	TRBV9	TGTGCCAGCAGCGTAGTAAGGGGGATGAACACTGAAGCTTTCTTT	CASSVVRGMNTEAFF
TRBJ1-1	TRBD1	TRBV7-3	TGTGCCAGCGGACAGGGGGTGAACACTGAAGCTTTCTTT	CASGQGVNTEAFF
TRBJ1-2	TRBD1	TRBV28	TGTGCCAGCAGGTCAACAGGGGAGACTGGCTACACCTTC	CASRSTGETGYTF
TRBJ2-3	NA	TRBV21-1	TGTGCCAGCCCTGTGGAGGGAATTACAGATACGCAGTATTTT	CASPVEGITDTQYF
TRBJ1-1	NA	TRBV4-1	TGCGCCAGCAGCCAAGGAAGGGGCAGAAGGGCTGAAGCTTTCTTT	CASSQGRGRRAEAFF
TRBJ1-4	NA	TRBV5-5	TGTGCCAGCAGCCCAACCAACATGGCTAATGAAAAACTGTTTTTT	CASSPTNMANEKLFF
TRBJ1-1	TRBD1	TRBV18	TGTGCCAGCTCACCACTAAGTCCCGGGACAGGGATGAACACTGAAGCTTTCTTT	CASSPLSPGTGMNTEAFF
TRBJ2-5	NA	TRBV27	TGTGCCAGCAGGAGAAGAGAGACCCAGTACTTC	CASRRRETQYF
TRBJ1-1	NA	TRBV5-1	TGCGCCAGCAGCTTGGAGGCCGGGATAGCTTTCTTT	CASSLEAGIAFF